The 11 T cell receptor beta chains below were found in one sample sequenced in a study of T cells in women clearing cervical HPV infection. The data were produced by immunoSEQ multiplex PCR, yet TCRdb's version contains in-frame clones alone and is incomplete. Recorded for this sample: 40,000 to 55,000 clones. Sequenced: blood buffy coat. These TCRs come from a woman between 18 and 69 years old with a cervical HPV16 infection that either progressed to CIN3+ or cleared (not recorded which).

A note on this clone: The read terminates 3 residues before the CDR3 end, so the remaining end is supplied by the germline J gene. The same CDR3 also results from other DNA sequences found in this sample. The rearrangement links TRBV20-1 to TRBJ2-7, with a weak D call TRBD2 (6 bases). The CDR3 contains 12 residues. CDR1 DFQATT and CDR2 SNEGSKA come from the germline V gene (reference sequence). The V end lost 3 bases, the J end lost 3 bases, and 9 bases lay between the germline ends. CDR3 residues: CSASGTYYEQYF. Partial CDR3 DNA: TGCAGTGCTAGTGGGACTTACTACGAG.

For this clone: Read coverage stops 3 residues before the CDR3 terminus; the germline J gene supplies the remainder. The chain employs TRBV6-1 and TRBJ1-3, with D possibly being TRBD1 (5 bases). The CDR3 length is 15 residues. The V end lost 4 bases, the J end lost 6 bases, and 16 bases lay between the germline ends. Germline V lookup: CDR1 MNHNS, CDR2 SASEGT. CDR3 in amino acids: CASSVTRASENTIYF. The sequenced part of the CDR3 DNA is TGTGCCAGCAGTGTCACCAGGGCGTCCGAAAACACC.

Points on this clone: The sequenced fragment ends 3 residues before the CDR3 boundary, so the rest is inferred from the germline J gene. V is TRBV19 and J is TRBJ2-6; 10 bases fit TRBD1. V lost 5 bases, J lost 1 base, and 11 bases stayed unmatched. The CDR3 totals 19 residues. Germline loops: CDR1 LNHDA, CDR2 SQIVND (reference sequence). The sequenced part of the CDR3 DNA is TGTGCCAGTAGTCCGCGCCCGGGACAGGGGAGTTCTGGGGCCAACGTC. Amino acid sequence: CASSPRPGQGSSGANV. The complete CDR3 sequence is CASSPRPGQGSSGANVLTF.

A remark on this clone: The CDR3 end is not reached by the read, which stops 3 residues before it; the germline J gene fills it in. V and J are TRBV18 and TRBJ1-6, with no clear D. Deletions cut 6 bases from V and 8 bases from J, with 11 bases between. Germline V CDR1 and CDR2: KGHSH, LQKENI. This CDR3 is built from 13 residues. The CDR3 is CASSKNEDSPLHF. The sequenced part of the CDR3 DNA is TGTGCCAGCTCGAAGAACGAGGATTCACCC.

On this clone: The sequence runs out 3 residues before the end of the CDR3; the remainder is reconstructed from the germline J gene. This chain uses TRBV19 with TRBJ2-4; tentatively, D is TRBD1 (6 bases). Germline V gives CDR1 LNHDA, CDR2 SQIVND (reference sequence). CDR3 length: 15 amino acids. This CDR3 reads CASSIHEQGYYGQYF. Incomplete CDR3 DNA: TGTGCCAGTAGTATTCACGAACAGGGATACTATGGT.

Notes on this clone: The read gets to within 3 residues of the CDR3 end, and the germline J gene fills in the rest. This chain joins TRBV13 and TRBJ2-1; no definite D call. Germline loops: CDR1 PRHDT, CDR2 FYEKMQ (reference sequence). Deletions cut 1 base from V and 6 bases from J, with 4 bases between. This CDR3 is 12 amino acids long. The CDR3 DNA, read in part, is TGTGCCAGCAGCTTAGAGCCCAATGAG. It translates to CASSLEPNE. The whole CDR3 reads CASSLEPNEQFF.

With regard to this clone: The read ends 3 residues before the CDR3 terminus; that terminus is restored from the germline J gene. The V and J genes are TRBV5-1 and TRBJ1-1, with D possibly matching TRBD1 (6 bases). This CDR3 contains 17 residues. Trimming cost V 1 base and J 0 bases, with 16 bases left between them. The germline V gene has CDR1 SGHRS and CDR2 YFSETQ. The sequenced CDR3 bases are TGCGCCAGCAGCTTGATTTCCTCTGGACAGATGAACACTGAA. Translated, it gives CASSLISSGQMNTE. In full, the CDR3 reads CASSLISSGQMNTEAFF.

Comment on this clone: The observed sequence ends 3 residues before the CDR3 terminus, with the missing tail filled in from the germline J gene. The chain joins TRBV5-4 to TRBJ1-6, with a weak D call TRBD1 (5 bases). The V and J ends lost 2 bases and 7 bases respectively, with 13 bases between them. This CDR3 has 15 residues. CDR1 and CDR2 from the germline V gene are SGHNT and YYREEE (reference sequence). The sequenced CDR3 bases are TGTGCCAGCAGCTTCAACACAAGGACAAATTCACCC. This encodes CASSFNTRTNSP. The whole CDR3 protein is CASSFNTRTNSPLHF.

As concerns this clone: Read data end 3 residues before the CDR3 end; the end is taken from the germline J gene. J is TRBJ2-3 and V is TRBV5-1, with 8 bases matching TRBD2. The trim removed 0 bases at V and 1 base at J, leaving 4 bases unmatched. CDR3 length: 16 amino acids. Germline CDR1 is SGHRS and CDR2 is YFSETQ. The sequenced part of the CDR3 DNA is TGCGCCAGCAGCTTGGTCGGGGGGGCGGGCACAGATACG. It yields the protein CASSLVGGAGTDT. The full CDR3 sequence reads CASSLVGGAGTDTQYF.

With regard to this clone: The read is 3 residues too short to cover the CDR3 end, so that end is filled in from the germline J gene. J is TRBJ2-2 and V is TRBV6-2 or TRBV6-3; 8 bases agree with TRBD1. The CDR3 is made up of 13 amino acids. Germline V gene lookup returns CDR1 MNHEY and CDR2 SVGEGT. CDR3 protein: CASRRDRRAPLFF. The CDR3 bases that were read are TGTGCCAGCAGGAGGGACAGGCGGGCACCG.

Worth noting for this clone: The DNA ends 3 residues before the CDR3 does, and the rest of the CDR3 is filled in from the germline J gene. V and J are TRBV11-2 and TRBJ2-3, with 8 nucleotides matching TRBD2. Germline trimming cut 1 base from V and 7 bases from J; bases unmatched to any gene: 7. Germline assignment: CDR1 SGHAT and CDR2 FQNNGV. The CDR3 has 15 amino acids. Here the CDR3 reads CASSLVGGDPYTQYF. CDR3 DNA, as far as it was read: TGTGCCAGCAGCTTAGTCGGGGGGGATCCATATACG.